This paragraph reports one TCR beta chain. Antigen specificity is unknown. This sample was taken from a study of cytomegalovirus exposure and HLA in healthy donors. Background on the study: Earlier, approximately 110 million unique TCR beta sequences were recovered from roughly 200 million T cells by an analysis.

The study, taken as a whole, reports: Some segments of the V type, notably TRBV6-2 and TRBV6-3, were excluded as indistinguishable.

V lost 5 bases, J lost 7 bases, and 14 bases lay in between. The CDR3 length is 13 residues. CDR1 is GTSNPN and CDR2 is SVGIG in the germline V gene (reference sequence). Use of 60 Vbeta and 13 Jbeta primers characterized the PCR. Here immunoSEQ multiplex PCR was the method, and the copy in TCRdb shows in-frame clones only, minus some. Of 93,000 or so clones listed, approximately 72% are singletons. The source material was PBMCs. The sequence derives from a woman in her forties or fifties in good health and CMV-seronegative. The chain carries TRBV30 and TRBJ1-4, with a tentative D call TRBD1 (5 bases). CDR3 in DNA: TGTGCCTGGGGGAGGGACCTAGGTGAAAAACTGTTTTTT. This gives the protein CAWGRDLGEKLFF.